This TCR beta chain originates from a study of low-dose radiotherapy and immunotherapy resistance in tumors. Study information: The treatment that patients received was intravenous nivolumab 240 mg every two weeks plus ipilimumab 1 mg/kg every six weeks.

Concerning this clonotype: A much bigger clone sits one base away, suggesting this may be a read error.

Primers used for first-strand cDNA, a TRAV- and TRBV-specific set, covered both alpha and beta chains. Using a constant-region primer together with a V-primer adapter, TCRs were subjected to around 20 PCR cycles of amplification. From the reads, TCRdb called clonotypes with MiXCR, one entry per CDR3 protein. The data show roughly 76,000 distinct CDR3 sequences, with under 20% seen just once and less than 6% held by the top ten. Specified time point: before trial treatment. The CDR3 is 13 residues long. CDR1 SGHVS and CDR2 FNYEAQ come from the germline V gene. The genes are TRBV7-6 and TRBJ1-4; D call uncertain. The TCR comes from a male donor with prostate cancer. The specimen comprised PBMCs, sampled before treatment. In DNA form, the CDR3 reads TGTGCCATCAGCTTTAATATAGGGGAAAAACTGTTTTTT. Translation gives CAISFNIGEKLFF.